Listed below are T cell receptor beta chains from one sample, sequenced in a study of HIV-infected children after antiretroviral therapy interruption. Using its own MiXCR run on the 3' RACE reads, TCRdb lists one record per CDR3 protein. The sample gives about 15,000 distinct CDR3 sequences, 3% to 4% of which show up once; around a third is in the top ten. Sequencing used CD45RO+ CD8+ T cells from PBMCs, pooled from several time points, obtained from a donor given antiretroviral therapy, either interrupted or continuous. The receptors originated from a pool of human donors with HIV. Each CDR3 is given with its conserved first and last residue. A D gene is named only where the DNA matches it firmly.

D gene	V gene	CDR3 protein
-	TRBV6-1	CASLNRDEKLFF
TRBD2	TRBV12-3/TRBV12-4	CASFFAGGTHNEQFF
-	TRBV28	CASSDREAFF
TRBD1	TRBV7-9	CASSDRDANTEAFF
-	TRBV19	CASSLSAVTNEKLFF
-	TRBV27	CASSARNRDPEETQYF
-	TRBV9	CASSVPMGNEQFF
-	TRBV5-1	CASSLVSTSTDTQYF
TRBD2	TRBV6-2/TRBV6-3	CASSYTSGVDTQYF
-	TRBV2	CASGGLPPSSYEQYF
-	TRBV20-1	CSARDQDYQYEQYF
TRBD1	TRBV7-3	CASSFTGGGQPQHF
-	TRBV11-2	CASSLRPDTQYF
-	TRBV10-1	CASSEPGDTGELFF
TRBD1	TRBV29-1	CSVAPGTEGYTF
-	TRBV29-1	CSGREISVNEQFF
-	TRBV3-1	CASSQDLQGEGGYTF
TRBD1	TRBV12-3/TRBV12-4	CASSWTGSFWEQYF
-	TRBV10-3	CATGEVNPLQPQHF
-	TRBV24-1	CATSDLISYNEQFF
-	TRBV20-1	CSAREDYEQYF
-	TRBV20-1	CSARARTSSYEQYF
-	TRBV5-6	CASSWTTASSYNEQFF
TRBD2	TRBV3-1	CASSQVKGLAGVPDTQYF
-	TRBV19	CASSLGDGNIQYF
TRBD2	TRBV15	CATSRARLAGGRRTGELFF
-	TRBV5-5	CASSLYGPPDEQYF
-	TRBV9	CASSPRPSVSTDTQYF
TRBD1	TRBV5-6	CASSLGDSYNEQFF
TRBD2	TRBV6-4	CASRKTSDTGELFF
-	TRBV7-2	CASSLLGGQKNIQYF
-	TRBV10-3	CATLDGLNTEAFF
-	TRBV20-1	CSASDSSGANVLTF
TRBD2	TRBV27	CASSLMRGAETQYF
TRBD1	TRBV5-1	CASSRTGGGLYEQYF
-	TRBV5-1	CASSWTAQGEQYF
-	TRBV18	CASSPQPSNTEAFF
-	TRBV23-1	CASSPGAGCSYNEQFF
-	TRBV12-3/TRBV12-4	CASSFVSVFEQYF
-	TRBV27	CASSFAREETQYF
-	TRBV2	CASSEASMGGTEAFF
-	TRBV12-3/TRBV12-4	CASSLVVYNEQFF
-	TRBV24-1	CATSPHGDSGANVLTF
-	TRBV24-1	CATSDSGGLTEACLTEAFF
-	TRBV6-1	CASTQGGYGYTF
TRBD2	TRBV6-4	CASSGGFGANEQFF
TRBD1	TRBV29-1	CSVQGQTNTEAFF
TRBD1	TRBV12-3/TRBV12-4	CASSLDAGTAYGYTF
-	TRBV18	CASSPPGSLNTEAFF